This T cell receptor (beta chain) derives from a study of blood T cell repertoires in COVID-19. Study summary: There were acute and convalescent COVID-19 samples, and they came from the United States, Italy and Spain. In each case, the material was cDNA or gDNA derived from T cells, B-cell-depleted T cells, or PBMCs.

How the authors handled the data: Nucleated cell number was recorded as an estimate derived from reference gene primer amplification. Some clones are missing from TCRdb's copy, which holds only in-frame ones; the method was immunoSEQ multiplex PCR. The DNA gave D and trimming, while V, J and clone size come from that table. Here the sample spans 150,000 or so clones, more than 60% being singletons. Germline V gene data show CDR1 as SNHLY and CDR2 as FYNNEI. The CDR3 runs to 14 residues. Comment on this clone: A junction boundary mismatches the germline segment, possibly from a read error.

The TCR was taken from a woman between 70 and 85 years old with acute or convalescent COVID-19. Sequenced material: peripheral blood. V is TRBV2 and J is TRBJ2-7; 7 bases are a match to TRBD1. CDR3 nucleotide sequence: TGTGCCACCAGTTCTGGGACAGTTTTCTACGAGCAGTACTTC. Protein sequence: CATSSGTVFYEQYF.